These 20 T cell receptor beta chains were all obtained from the same sample, sequenced in a study of blood T cell repertoires in COVID-19. This table comes from immunoSEQ multiplex PCR, and its TCRdb copy is limited to in-frame clones, with some not included. The sample includes approximately 250,000 clones, approximately 86% of them seen just once. Specimen: peripheral blood. The receptors shown here come from a middle-aged man with active or convalescent COVID-19.

The V and J genes are TRBV28 and TRBJ1-4; 8 positions match TRBD1. J lost 6 bases, V lost 3 bases, and 9 bases had no gene match. This CDR3 has 16 amino acids. Germline V gene data show CDR1 as MDHEN and CDR2 as SYDVKM. CDR3 in amino acids: CASSFHTGGPDEKLFF. For the CDR3, the DNA is TGTGCCAGCAGTTTCCACACAGGGGGACCAGATGAAAAACTGTTTTTT.

CDR3 residues: CALRSTIHEQYF. The CDR3 DNA reads as TGTGCCCTCCGTTCAACTATCCACGAGCAGTACTTC. The chain combines TRBV30 with TRBJ2-7; no clear D gene. CDR1 and CDR2 from the germline V gene are GTSNPN and SVGIG (reference sequence). Trimming took off 8 bases at V and 5 bases at J, with 16 bases between the two ends. The length of the CDR3 is 12 residues.

The rearrangement joins TRBV6-5 to TRBJ2-5; perhaps TRBD1 as D (5 bases). This CDR3 comprises 14 residues. Per germline, CDR1 MNHEY and CDR2 SVGAGI. Trimming shortened V by 2 bases and J by 2 bases, and 9 bases separated the two germline ends. The CDR3 region is CASSYVREQETQYF. CDR3 nucleotides: TGTGCCAGCAGTTACGTCAGGGAACAAGAGACCCAGTACTTC.

This CDR3 is CASSLLQGWEQYF. The CDR3 DNA reads as TGTGCCAGCAGCTTACTGCAGGGGTGGGAGCAGTACTTC. The V call is TRBV13, the J call TRBJ2-7; a weak D match, TRBD1 (6 bases). The V gene's germline CDR1 is PRHDT and CDR2 FYEKMQ (reference sequence). The V end was cut by 2 bases, the J end by 7 bases, with 12 bases between. The CDR3 consists of 13 residues.

This chain uses TRBV11-2 with TRBJ2-7; 11 positions agree with TRBD2. Germline CDR1 is SGHAT and CDR2 is FQNNGV. This CDR3 contains 15 residues. Losses at the gene ends were 9 bases for V and 3 bases for J; bases not matched to a gene: 10. CDR3 loop: CASSSGGFSNYEQYF. CDR3 DNA: TGTGCCAGTTCTAGCGGGGGGTTCTCTAACTACGAGCAGTACTTC.

The chain links TRBV2 to TRBJ1-1, with D unclear. There are 12 residues in the CDR3. CDR1 SNHLY and CDR2 FYNNEI come from the germline V gene. Trimming shortened V by 2 bases and J by 1 base, and 2 bases separated the two germline ends. As DNA, the CDR3 is TGTGCCAGCAGTGAACAGAACACTGAAGCTTTCTTT. It yields the protein CASSEQNTEAFF. The full variable domain, with the rest looked up from reference TRBV2 and TRBJ1-1, is EPEVTQTPSHQVTQMGQEVILRCVPISNHLYFYWYRQILGQKVEFLVSFYNNEISEKSEIFDDQFSVERPDGSNFTLKIRSTKLEDSAMYFCASSEQNTEAFFGQGTRLTVV.

The genes are TRBV18 and TRBJ2-1; a possible D gene is TRBD2 (5 bases). V was trimmed by 5 bases and J by 8 bases, leaving 16 bases between them. The CDR3 extends over 14 amino acids. Per the germline V gene, CDR1 is KGHSH and CDR2 is LQKENI. The CDR3 region has the DNA TGTGCCAGCTCATTTCAAGAGGGTCATGATGAGCAGTTCTTC. It specifies CASSFQEGHDEQFF. The variable domain in full, with the rest retrieved from reference TRBV18 and TRBJ2-1, is NAGVMQNPRHLVRRRGQEARLRCSPMKGHSHVYWYRQLPEEGLKFMVYLQKENIIDESGMPKERFSAEFPKEGPSILRIQQVVRGDSAAYFCASSFQEGHDEQFFGPGTRLTVL.

V and J are TRBV5-1 and TRBJ2-7; the D gene is possibly TRBD1 (6 bases). The germline gives CDR1 SGHRS, CDR2 YFSETQ. The germline V and J ends were trimmed by 3 bases and 0 bases, with 10 bases remaining between them. The CDR3 has 14 amino acids. The CDR3 loop is CASSSDRSSYEQYF. CDR3 bases: TGCGCCAGCAGCTCAGACAGGAGCTCCTACGAGCAGTACTTC. The full variable domain, rest sourced from reference TRBV5-1 and TRBJ2-7, is KAGVTQTPRYLIKTRGQQVTLSCSPISGHRSVSWYQQTPGQGLQFLFEYFSETQRNKGNFPGRFSGRQFSNSRSEMNVSTLELGDSALYLCASSSDRSSYEQYFGPGTRLTVT.

The chain couples TRBV30 to TRBJ1-1; perhaps TRBD1 as D (5 bases). Germline V gene lookup returns CDR1 GTSNPN and CDR2 SVGIG (reference sequence). The CDR3 loop spans 13 amino acids. Trimming left V 4 bases short and J 1 base short, with 10 bases between. This chain's CDR3 is CAWKQGSNTEAFF. The CDR3 region has the DNA TGTGCCTGGAAGCAGGGTTCGAACACTGAAGCTTTCTTT.

DNA for the CDR3: TGTGCCATCAGTGAGTCGGAGGAGCCCGTTTATGGCACTGAAGCTTTCTTT. Translation gives CAISESEEPVYGTEAFF. The rearrangement uses TRBV10-3 and TRBJ1-1; D ambiguous. This CDR3 contains 17 residues. In germline, CDR1 is ENHRY, CDR2 SYGVKD. Trimming shortened V by 0 bases and J by 4 bases, and 18 bases separated the two germline ends.

This chain links TRBV5-5 with TRBJ2-1, with 10 bases aligning to TRBD2. The germline gives CDR1 SGHKS, CDR2 YYEKEE (reference sequence). V dropped 4 bases and J dropped 4; count of bases not matched to a gene: 5. The CDR3 is 15 amino acids. CDR3 in amino acids: CASSIGLADYNEQFF. The CDR3 bases are TGTGCCAGCAGCATCGGACTAGCGGATTACAATGAGCAGTTCTTC.

The chain uses TRBV27 and TRBJ1-5, with D possibly being TRBD1 (6 bases). The CDR3 runs to 13 residues. The ends were cut back, 6 bases at V and 0 bases at J, with 6 bases in the middle. From germline, CDR1 is MNHEY and CDR2 SMNVEV (reference sequence). CDR3 protein: CASRQGSNQPQHF. The CDR3 nucleotides read TGTGCCAGCAGACAGGGTAGCAATCAGCCCCAGCATTTT.

This chain uses TRBV4-1 with TRBJ1-5; D is unresolved. The V end lost 4 bases, the J end lost 9 bases, and 16 bases lay between the germline ends. This CDR3 spans 14 amino acids. Germline CDR1 and CDR2: MGHRA and YSYEKL. Here the CDR3 DNA reads TGCGCCAGCAGCCCAGTTCAGGATATGGGGCCCCAGCATTTT. This sequence encodes CASSPVQDMGPQHF.

The V and J genes are TRBV5-1 and TRBJ2-1; 11 bases are a match to TRBD2. CDR1 is SGHRS and CDR2 is YFSETQ in the germline V gene. Trimming took 5 bases from V and 2 from J; bases not matched to a gene: 9. The CDR3 totals 17 residues. For the CDR3, the DNA is TGCGCCAGCAGGGGAATTAATAGCGGGAGGGCCTACAATGAGCAGTTCTTC. The encoded protein is CASRGINSGRAYNEQFF.

This chain joins TRBV5-3 and TRBJ1-1; no definite D call. Being an ORF, TRBV5-3 has a function that is uncertain. Trimming shortened V by 4 bases and J by 4 bases, and 14 bases separated the two germline ends. The CDR3 extends over 14 amino acids. CDR3: CARSPRGAGTEAFF. Here the CDR3 DNA reads TGTGCCAGAAGCCCTCGCGGAGCCGGCACTGAAGCTTTCTTT.

CDR3 protein: CASSHWGPGDTEAFF. The CDR3 DNA reads as TGTGCCAGCAGTCACTGGGGGCCCGGGGACACTGAAGCTTTCTTT. The rearrangement uses TRBV9 and TRBJ1-1, with D possibly matching TRBD1 (6 bases). Germline V gives CDR1 SGDLS, CDR2 YYNGEE. Trimming stripped 5 bases from V and 3 bases from J, with 17 bases between. The CDR3 has 15 amino acids.

The chain links TRBV5-1 to TRBJ1-6, with D possibly TRBD1 on 6 matching bases. In germline, CDR1 is SGHRS, CDR2 YFSETQ. The V and J ends lost 4 bases and 10 bases respectively, with 21 bases between them. The CDR3 loop spans 16 amino acids. The CDR3 spells CASSQEGGARKSPLHF. CDR3 DNA: TGCGCCAGCAGCCAGGAGGGGGGGGCCCGGAAATCACCCCTCCACTTT.

The V call is TRBV12-5, the J call TRBJ1-1; 9 bases map to TRBD1. V trimming: 3 bases; J trimming: 3 bases; junction bases outside the gene matches: 8. CDR3 length: 16 amino acids. Germline V gives CDR1 LGHNT, CDR2 FRNRAP. This CDR3 is CASGFSTGGADTEAFF. The CDR3 coding sequence is TGTGCTAGTGGTTTTAGTACAGGGGGCGCGGACACTGAAGCTTTCTTT.

The rearrangement links TRBV29-1 to TRBJ1-4; no definite D call. CDR3 length: 12 residues. The V end lost 6 bases, the J end lost 6 bases, and 11 bases lay between the germline ends. Germline CDR1 is SQVTM and CDR2 is ANQGSEA. The CDR3 DNA follows: TGCAGCGTAACCTTAGTCGATGAAAAACTGTTTTTT. Its protein product is CSVTLVDEKLFF.

The CDR3 protein is CASMRGQNYEQYF. Here the CDR3 DNA reads TGTGCCAGCATGCGAGGACAGAACTACGAGCAGTACTTC. The chain carries TRBV6-5 and TRBJ2-7; the D gene is possibly TRBD1 (6 bases). Deletions cut 7 bases from V and 3 bases from J, with 13 bases between. CDR3 length: 13 residues. Germline assignment: CDR1 MNHEY and CDR2 SVGAGI.